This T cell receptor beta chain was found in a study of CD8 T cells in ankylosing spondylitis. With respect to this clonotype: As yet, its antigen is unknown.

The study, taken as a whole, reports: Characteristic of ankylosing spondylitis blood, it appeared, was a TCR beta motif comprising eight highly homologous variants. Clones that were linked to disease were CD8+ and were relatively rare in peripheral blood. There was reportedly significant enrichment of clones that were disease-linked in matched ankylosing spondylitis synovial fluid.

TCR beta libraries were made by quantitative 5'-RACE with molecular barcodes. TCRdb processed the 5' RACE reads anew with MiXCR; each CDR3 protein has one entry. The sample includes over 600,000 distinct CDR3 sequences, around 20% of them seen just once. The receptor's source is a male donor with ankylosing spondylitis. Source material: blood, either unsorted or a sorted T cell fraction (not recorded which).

CDR3 in DNA: TGTGCCAGCAGTTCTCTCGTGGGGGGTCATGAGCAGTTCTTC. Translation gives CASSSLVGGHEQFF. The chain carries TRBV2 and TRBJ2-1; tentative D call: TRBD2 (6 bases). Germline CDR1 reads SNHLY; CDR2 reads FYNNEI. V lost 5 bases to trimming and J lost 8 bases, with 16 bases between them. This CDR3 comprises 14 residues.